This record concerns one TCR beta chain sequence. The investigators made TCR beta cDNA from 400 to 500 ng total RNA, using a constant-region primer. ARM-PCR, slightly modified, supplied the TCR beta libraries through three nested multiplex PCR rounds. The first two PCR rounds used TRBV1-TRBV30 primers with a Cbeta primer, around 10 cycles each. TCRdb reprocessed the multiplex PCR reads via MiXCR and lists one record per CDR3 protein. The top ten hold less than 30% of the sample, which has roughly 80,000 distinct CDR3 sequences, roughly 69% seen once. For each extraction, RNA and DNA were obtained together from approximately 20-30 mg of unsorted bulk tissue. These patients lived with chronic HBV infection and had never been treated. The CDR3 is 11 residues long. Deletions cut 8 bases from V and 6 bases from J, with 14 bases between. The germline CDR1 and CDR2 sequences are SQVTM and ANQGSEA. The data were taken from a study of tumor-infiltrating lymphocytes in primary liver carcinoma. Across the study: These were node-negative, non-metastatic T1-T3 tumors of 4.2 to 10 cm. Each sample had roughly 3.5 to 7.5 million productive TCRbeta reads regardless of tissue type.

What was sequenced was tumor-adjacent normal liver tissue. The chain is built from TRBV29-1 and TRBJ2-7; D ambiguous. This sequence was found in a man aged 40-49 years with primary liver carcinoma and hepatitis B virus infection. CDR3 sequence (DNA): TGCAGCATTACCAGATCCGGCGAGCAGTACTTC. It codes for CSITRSGEQYF.